The rows below give T cell receptor beta chains drawn from one sample of a study of blood T cell repertoires in COVID-19. TCRdb's copy holds only in-frame clones and misses some; the assay was immunoSEQ multiplex PCR. The sample holds tens of thousands of clones; around 84% are singletons and the top ten take about an eighth. Sequences were obtained from peripheral blood. These receptors came from a human donor in a cohort sampled during active COVID-19. Each CDR3 is given with its conserved first and last residue. Fields, in order: J gene, D gene, V gene, clone size, CDR3 protein, CDR3 DNA. D genes are given only for firm matches. Size tells how often a clone was seen (once, few, many) or the class of an expanded clone, and some rows leave it out.

j_call: TRBJ2-7; d_call: NA; v_call: TRBV2; clone_size: few; cdr3_aa: CASSVGGPYEQYF; cdr3_nt: TGTGCCAGCAGTGTGGGGGGTCCCTACGAGCAGTACTTC
j_call: TRBJ1-5; d_call: NA; v_call: TRBV4-1; clone_size: NA; cdr3_aa: CASSQDFGNQPQHF; cdr3_nt: TGCGCCAGCAGCCAAGATTTCGGGAATCAGCCCCAGCATTTT
j_call: TRBJ1-5; d_call: NA; v_call: TRBV18; clone_size: NA; cdr3_aa: CASSLAGIGNQPQHF; cdr3_nt: TGTGCCAGCTCACTGGCGGGGATTGGCAATCAGCCCCAGCATTTT
j_call: TRBJ1-4; d_call: NA; v_call: TRBV6-5; clone_size: NA; cdr3_aa: CASSLGGETNEKLFF; cdr3_nt: TGTGCCAGCAGTTTGGGGGGAGAAACTAATGAAAAACTGTTTTTT
j_call: TRBJ1-3; d_call: NA; v_call: TRBV5-1; clone_size: many; cdr3_aa: CASSGGSSSAIGNTIYF; cdr3_nt: TGCGCCAGCAGCGGAGGTTCGTCTAGCGCTATTGGAAACACCATATATTTT
j_call: TRBJ2-3; d_call: NA; v_call: TRBV6-5; clone_size: NA; cdr3_aa: CASKGGPSTDTQYF; cdr3_nt: TGTGCCAGCAAGGGAGGCCCTAGCACAGATACGCAGTATTTT
j_call: TRBJ2-3; d_call: NA; v_call: TRBV10-1; clone_size: NA; cdr3_aa: CASSEFQGLDTQYF; cdr3_nt: TGCGCCAGCAGTGAGTTCCAGGGTTTAGATACGCAGTATTTT
j_call: TRBJ2-7; d_call: NA; v_call: TRBV7-3; clone_size: NA; cdr3_aa: CASSLGNSGEQYF; cdr3_nt: TGTGCCAGCAGCTTAGGAAATTCGGGTGAGCAGTACTTC
j_call: TRBJ2-5; d_call: TRBD2; v_call: TRBV10-2; clone_size: NA; cdr3_aa: CASSGGAKTQYF; cdr3_nt: TGCGCCAGCAGCGGGGGGGCGAAGACCCAGTACTTC
j_call: TRBJ2-3; d_call: TRBD1; v_call: TRBV6-5; clone_size: NA; cdr3_aa: CASRGWTGGDDTQYF; cdr3_nt: TGTGCCAGCAGGGGCTGGACAGGGGGCGATGATACGCAGTATTTT
j_call: TRBJ1-1; d_call: TRBD1; v_call: TRBV16; clone_size: NA; cdr3_aa: CASSQGQGGGAFF; cdr3_nt: TGTGCCAGCAGCCAGGGTCAAGGGGGCGGCGCTTTCTTT
j_call: TRBJ1-6; d_call: NA; v_call: TRBV25-1; clone_size: NA; cdr3_aa: CASSVNISPLHF; cdr3_nt: TGTGCCAGCAGTGTAAACATATCACCCCTCCACTTT
j_call: TRBJ2-3; d_call: NA; v_call: TRBV5-4; clone_size: NA; cdr3_aa: CASSGEAGLADTQYF; cdr3_nt: TGTGCCAGCAGCGGGGAGGCCGGGCTCGCAGATACGCAGTATTTT
j_call: TRBJ1-3; d_call: NA; v_call: TRBV11-2; clone_size: NA; cdr3_aa: CASSLKGGISGNTIYF; cdr3_nt: TGTGCCAGCAGCTTAAAGGGCGGGATCTCTGGAAACACCATATATTTT
j_call: TRBJ2-1; d_call: NA; v_call: TRBV5-1; clone_size: NA; cdr3_aa: CASSLGTTIADNEQFF; cdr3_nt: TGCGCCAGCAGCTTGGGGACTACCATAGCCGACAATGAGCAGTTCTTC
j_call: TRBJ1-2; d_call: NA; v_call: TRBV6-5; clone_size: NA; cdr3_aa: CASQMIRGYTF; cdr3_nt: TGTGCCAGCCAGATGATTCGCGGCTACACCTTC
j_call: TRBJ1-2; d_call: NA; v_call: TRBV2; clone_size: NA; cdr3_aa: CASSGEWEDYGYTF; cdr3_nt: TGTGCCAGCAGTGGGGAGTGGGAGGACTATGGCTACACCTTC
j_call: TRBJ2-5; d_call: NA; v_call: TRBV24-1; clone_size: NA; cdr3_aa: CATSNGAGARETQYF; cdr3_nt: TGTGCCACCAGCAACGGGGCAGGGGCTCGGGAGACCCAGTACTTC
j_call: TRBJ1-6; d_call: NA; v_call: TRBV6-2/TRBV6-3; clone_size: NA; cdr3_aa: CASSYEGTYNSPLHF; cdr3_nt: TGTGCCAGCAGTTACGAGGGCACTTATAATTCACCCCTCCACTTT
j_call: TRBJ1-5; d_call: TRBD1; v_call: TRBV5-1; clone_size: NA; cdr3_aa: CASSRDRGQPQHF; cdr3_nt: TGCGCCAGCAGCCGAGACAGGGGGCAGCCCCAGCATTTT
j_call: TRBJ2-1; d_call: NA; v_call: TRBV12-5; clone_size: NA; cdr3_aa: CASGLVSGEQFF; cdr3_nt: TGTGCTAGTGGTTTGGTGTCGGGGGAGCAGTTCTTC
j_call: TRBJ2-5; d_call: TRBD1; v_call: TRBV12-3/TRBV12-4; clone_size: NA; cdr3_aa: CASSWGQKETQYF; cdr3_nt: TGTGCCAGCAGTTGGGGACAGAAAGAGACCCAGTACTTC
j_call: TRBJ2-1; d_call: TRBD2; v_call: TRBV7-7; clone_size: NA; cdr3_aa: CASSAASGHGDEQFF; cdr3_nt: TGTGCCAGCAGCGCCGCTAGCGGCCATGGGGATGAGCAGTTCTTC
j_call: TRBJ1-2; d_call: NA; v_call: TRBV5-1; clone_size: NA; cdr3_aa: CASSLEQGQRYGYTF; cdr3_nt: TGCGCCAGCAGCTTGGAGCAGGGGCAGAGGTATGGCTACACCTTC
j_call: TRBJ2-2; d_call: NA; v_call: TRBV6-6; clone_size: NA; cdr3_aa: CASSYLPQGNTGELFF; cdr3_nt: TGTGCCAGCAGTTACTTACCACAGGGGAACACCGGGGAGCTGTTTTTT
j_call: TRBJ2-3; d_call: TRBD2; v_call: TRBV5-6; clone_size: NA; cdr3_aa: CASSPLAGGLSDTQYF; cdr3_nt: TGTGCCAGCAGCCCCCTGGCGGGGGGGCTATCAGATACGCAGTATTTT
j_call: TRBJ2-2; d_call: NA; v_call: TRBV6-6; clone_size: NA; cdr3_aa: CASSYGRVGNTGELFF; cdr3_nt: TGTGCCAGCAGTTACGGCCGGGTAGGGAACACCGGGGAGCTGTTTTTT
j_call: TRBJ1-1; d_call: NA; v_call: TRBV6-5; clone_size: NA; cdr3_aa: CASSNPGRRTEAFF; cdr3_nt: TGTGCCAGCAGTAATCCGGGGAGGAGGACTGAAGCTTTCTTT
j_call: TRBJ2-1; d_call: TRBD2; v_call: TRBV5-4; clone_size: once; cdr3_aa: CASSAAGRGEQRQFF; cdr3_nt: TGTGCCAGCAGCGCGGCCGGGAGGGGGGAACAACGGCAGTTCTTC
j_call: TRBJ2-3; d_call: TRBD2; v_call: TRBV29-1; clone_size: NA; cdr3_aa: CSVGSLAGFLTDTQYF; cdr3_nt: TGCAGCGTTGGAAGCCTAGCGGGGTTTCTCACAGATACGCAGTATTTT
j_call: TRBJ2-3; d_call: NA; v_call: TRBV9; clone_size: NA; cdr3_aa: CASSLGTSDTQYF; cdr3_nt: TGTGCCAGCAGTTTAGGGACTTCCGATACGCAGTATTTT
j_call: TRBJ1-6; d_call: NA; v_call: TRBV5-4; clone_size: once; cdr3_aa: CASSLGSAGSYNSPLHF; cdr3_nt: TGTGCCAGCAGCTTGGGGAGCGCGGGGTCCTATAATTCACCCCTCCACTTT
j_call: TRBJ2-7; d_call: NA; v_call: TRBV3-1/TRBV3-2; clone_size: NA; cdr3_aa: CASSVGGYEQYF; cdr3_nt: TGTGCCAGCAGCGTCGGTGGCTACGAGCAGTACTTC
j_call: TRBJ1-1; d_call: TRBD1; v_call: TRBV13; clone_size: once; cdr3_aa: CASSSSYRGRDTEAFF; cdr3_nt: TGTGCCAGCAGCTCATCGTACAGGGGGCGGGACACTGAAGCTTTCTTT
j_call: TRBJ1-5; d_call: TRBD1; v_call: TRBV5-1; clone_size: NA; cdr3_aa: CASSQQGGREPQHF; cdr3_nt: TGCGCCAGCAGCCAACAGGGGGGGAGGGAGCCCCAGCATTTT
j_call: TRBJ2-7; d_call: TRBD1; v_call: TRBV7-8; clone_size: NA; cdr3_aa: CASSLGGTGGYEQYF; cdr3_nt: TGTGCCAGCAGCTTAGGGGGGACAGGGGGCTACGAGCAGTACTTC
j_call: TRBJ1-4; d_call: NA; v_call: TRBV5-1; clone_size: NA; cdr3_aa: CASSAGSSPNEKLFF; cdr3_nt: TGCGCCAGCAGCGCGGGGTCGAGTCCCAATGAAAAACTGTTTTTT
j_call: TRBJ2-7; d_call: TRBD2; v_call: TRBV20-1; clone_size: NA; cdr3_aa: CSASPGTSGGHLRYEQYF; cdr3_nt: TGCAGTGCTAGTCCCGGGACTAGCGGGGGGCATCTCCGCTACGAGCAGTACTTC
j_call: TRBJ1-5; d_call: NA; v_call: TRBV4-1; clone_size: NA; cdr3_aa: CASSQDPGSRPQPQHF; cdr3_nt: TGCGCCAGCAGCCAAGATCCCGGGTCCCGCCCACAGCCCCAGCATTTT
j_call: TRBJ1-6; d_call: TRBD1; v_call: TRBV5-1; clone_size: once; cdr3_aa: CASSPLGDRANSPLHF; cdr3_nt: TGCGCCAGCAGCCCCCTCGGGGACAGGGCTAATTCACCCCTCCACTTT
j_call: TRBJ2-5; d_call: TRBD1; v_call: TRBV3-1/TRBV3-2; clone_size: NA; cdr3_aa: CASSPGQAQETQYF; cdr3_nt: TGTGCCAGCAGCCCCGGACAGGCCCAAGAGACCCAGTACTTC
j_call: TRBJ2-3; d_call: TRBD1; v_call: TRBV7-6; clone_size: NA; cdr3_aa: CASSLVPPSLTGGADTQYF; cdr3_nt: TGTGCCAGCAGCTTAGTCCCCCCCTCGCTGACAGGGGGGGCAGATACGCAGTATTTT
j_call: TRBJ2-7; d_call: NA; v_call: TRBV24-1; clone_size: NA; cdr3_aa: CGALPRGYEQYF; cdr3_nt: TGTGGGGCATTACCCCGGGGTTACGAGCAGTACTTC
j_call: TRBJ2-7; d_call: TRBD1; v_call: TRBV5-1; clone_size: NA; cdr3_aa: CASSPGRGTGEQYF; cdr3_nt: TGCGCCAGCAGCCCCGGGCGCGGGACAGGGGAGCAGTACTTC
j_call: TRBJ1-3; d_call: TRBD1; v_call: TRBV3-1/TRBV3-2; clone_size: NA; cdr3_aa: CASSRPRTGAGNTIYF; cdr3_nt: TGTGCCAGCAGCCGCCCCCGGACAGGGGCCGGAAACACCATATATTTT
j_call: TRBJ2-1; d_call: TRBD2; v_call: TRBV2; clone_size: NA; cdr3_aa: CARVSGTSGLNEQFF; cdr3_nt: TGTGCCCGGGTCTCCGGGACTAGCGGTTTGAATGAGCAGTTCTTC
j_call: TRBJ2-1; d_call: TRBD2; v_call: TRBV7-9; clone_size: NA; cdr3_aa: CASSLLAGAWNEQFF; cdr3_nt: TGTGCCAGCAGCTTACTAGCGGGGGCCTGGAATGAGCAGTTCTTC
j_call: TRBJ1-2; d_call: NA; v_call: TRBV29-1; clone_size: NA; cdr3_aa: CSVEQGTEDGYTF; cdr3_nt: TGCAGCGTAGAACAGGGAACGGAAGATGGCTACACCTTC
j_call: TRBJ2-3; d_call: NA; v_call: TRBV5-6; clone_size: NA; cdr3_aa: CASSFEVADTQYF; cdr3_nt: TGTGCCAGCAGCTTCGAAGTAGCAGATACGCAGTATTTT
j_call: TRBJ1-2; d_call: TRBD1; v_call: TRBV19; clone_size: NA; cdr3_aa: CASRETGGQNYGYTF; cdr3_nt: TGTGCCAGTAGGGAGACAGGGGGACAGAACTATGGCTACACCTTC
j_call: TRBJ1-1; d_call: NA; v_call: TRBV7-2; clone_size: NA; cdr3_aa: CASSLDWGGTEAFF; cdr3_nt: TGTGCCAGCAGCTTAGATTGGGGGGGCACTGAAGCTTTCTTT
j_call: TRBJ1-1; d_call: TRBD1; v_call: TRBV2; clone_size: NA; cdr3_aa: CASTKSEDRGTEAFF; cdr3_nt: TGTGCCAGCACCAAGAGTGAGGACAGGGGCACTGAAGCTTTCTTT
j_call: TRBJ2-3; d_call: TRBD1; v_call: TRBV3-1/TRBV3-2; clone_size: NA; cdr3_aa: CASSHHSRTGARTQYF; cdr3_nt: TGTGCCAGCAGCCACCATAGCCGGACAGGGGCCCGTACGCAGTATTTT
j_call: TRBJ2-5; d_call: NA; v_call: TRBV11-2; clone_size: NA; cdr3_aa: CASSYTGETQYF; cdr3_nt: TGTGCCAGCAGCTACACAGGGGAGACCCAGTACTTC
j_call: TRBJ2-7; d_call: TRBD1; v_call: TRBV5-4; clone_size: NA; cdr3_aa: CASSYRGSYEQYF; cdr3_nt: TGTGCCAGCAGTTACAGGGGCTCCTACGAGCAGTACTTC